These 23 T cell receptor beta chains originate from one sample sequenced in a study of blood T cell repertoires in COVID-19. Produced via immunoSEQ multiplex PCR; TCRdb's table is partial and in-frame only. The data hold 100,000 to 150,000 clones, with over 70% observed a single time. Sequenced: peripheral blood. Receptors originate from a man between 50 and 59 years old with active COVID-19.

This chain connects TRBV30 to TRBJ2-1, with 8 positions matching TRBD2. The V and J ends lost 5 bases and 3 bases, in that order; junction bases with no gene match: 9. This CDR3 is built from 15 residues. In germline, CDR1 is GTSNPN, CDR2 SVGIG (reference sequence). CDR3 protein: CAWAVVGTSYNEQFF. DNA for the CDR3: TGTGCCTGGGCGGTAGTAGGGACTAGCTACAATGAGCAGTTCTTC.

The chain is built from TRBV7-9 and TRBJ2-3, with 12 nucleotides matching TRBD2. V was pared by 4 bases and J by 2 bases, with 7 bases of the junction left unmatched. This CDR3 is built from 17 residues. Germline CDR1 and CDR2: SEHNR and FQNEAQ (reference sequence). The CDR3 DNA is TGTGCCAGCAGCTCAAGACTAGCGGGGGTGAACACAGATACGCAGTATTTT. Its translation: CASSSRLAGVNTDTQYF.

V gene TRBV3-1 (or the pseudogene TRBV3-2) combines with J gene TRBJ1-2, with no clear D. Germline values: CDR1 LGHDT, CDR2 YNNKEL (reference sequence). The ends were cut back, 4 bases at V and 6 bases at J, with 15 bases in the middle. The CDR3 has 14 amino acids. In DNA, the CDR3 is TGTGCCAGCAGCCGCGGAAGGGAGAACGATGGCTACACCTTC. It encodes CASSRGRENDGYTF.

The V and J genes are TRBV4-3 and TRBJ1-2; 10 bases are a match to TRBD1. The CDR3 has 15 amino acids. V trimming: 5 bases; J trimming: 8 bases; junction bases outside the gene matches: 11. Germline CDR1 LGHNA, CDR2 YSLEER. In nucleotides, the CDR3 is TGCGCCAGCAGCAGCGGGACAGGGGACGTTGGAGGCTACACCTTC. It yields the protein CASSSGTGDVGGYTF.

The chain has TRBV29-1 and TRBJ1-1; 7 bases match TRBD1. The J segment lost 5 bases and the V segment lost 7 bases, leaving 4 bases of the junction unmatched. The CDR3 has 11 residues. Germline V gene lookup returns CDR1 SQVTM and CDR2 ANQGSEA. CDR3 in DNA: TGCAGCGGAACAGGGGTAACTGAAGCTTTCTTT. Translating gives CSGTGVTEAFF. Drawing the rest from reference TRBV29-1 and TRBJ1-1, the complete variable domain is SAVISQKPSRDICQRGTSLTIQCQVDSQVTMMFWYRQQPGQSLTLIATANQGSEATYESGFVIDKFPISRPNLTFSTLTVSNMSPEDSSIYLCSGTGVTEAFFGQGTRLTVV.

CDR3: CASSPLDRNGYTF. In nucleotides, the CDR3 is TGTGCCAGCTCACCACTCGACAGGAATGGCTACACCTTC. V usage is TRBV18 and J usage is TRBJ1-2, with D maybe TRBD1 (6 bases). Trimming took off 1 base at V and 6 bases at J, with 9 bases between the two ends. The CDR3 extends over 13 amino acids. The germline V gene encodes CDR1 KGHSH and CDR2 LQKENI. The full variable domain, with the rest looked up from reference TRBV18 and TRBJ1-2, is NAGVMQNPRHLVRRRGQEARLRCSPMKGHSHVYWYRQLPEEGLKFMVYLQKENIIDESGMPKERFSAEFPKEGPSILRIQQVVRGDSAAYFCASSPLDRNGYTFGSGTRLTVV.

As concerns this clone: This sample includes further DNA sequences coding for the same CDR3. The V call is TRBV5-5, the J call TRBJ2-1, with 9 bases fitting TRBD2. Germline values: CDR1 SGHKS, CDR2 YYEKEE (reference sequence). The CDR3 is made up of 15 amino acids. Germline trimming cut 2 bases from V and 4 bases from J; bases unmatched to any gene: 4. The CDR3 reads CASSLSLAGYNEQFF. As DNA, the CDR3 is TGTGCCAGCAGCTTATCCCTAGCGGGGTACAATGAGCAGTTCTTC.

This chain joins TRBV19 and TRBJ1-1, with unresolved D. CDR1 and CDR2 (germline): LNHDA, SQIVND (reference sequence). V lost 1 base and J lost 7, with 13 bases in between. The CDR3 has 14 amino acids. The CDR3 DNA sequence: TGTGCCAGTAGTATAGGAGGAGCCGGTGATGAAGCTTTCTTT. Translated, it gives CASSIGGAGDEAFF.

The chain couples TRBV6-6 to TRBJ1-1; tentatively, D is TRBD1 (5 bases). The germline V and J ends were trimmed by 5 bases and 5 bases, with 21 bases remaining between them. The germline gives CDR1 MNHNY, CDR2 SVGAGI (reference sequence). This CDR3 spans 16 amino acids. CDR3 bases: TGTGCCAGCAGTCCTCCGGAGGGGAGAAGTAGGACTGAAGCTTTCTTT. Protein product: CASSPPEGRSRTEAFF.

The V and J genes are TRBV9 and TRBJ2-2; 8 nucleotides line up with TRBD1. J was trimmed by 5 bases and V by 4 bases; bases with no gene match: 7. In germline, CDR1 is SGDLS, CDR2 YYNGEE. The CDR3 contains 15 residues. The CDR3 spells CASSSRTGNTGELFF. The DNA of the CDR3 is TGTGCCAGCAGCTCCAGGACAGGGAATACCGGGGAGCTGTTTTTT.

The chain is built from TRBV6-5 and TRBJ1-6; D is perhaps TRBD1 (5 bases). The V and J ends lost 5 bases and 3 bases respectively, with 11 bases between them. The CDR3 sequence is 15 residues long. Germline assignment: CDR1 MNHEY and CDR2 SVGAGI. The CDR3 here is CASSITDNYNSPLHF. The CDR3 region has the DNA TGTGCCAGCAGTATCACGGACAACTATAATTCACCCCTCCACTTT.

The V call is TRBV5-1, the J call TRBJ1-1, with D unresolved. Germline assignment: CDR1 SGHRS and CDR2 YFSETQ. The V gene lost 0 bases and the J gene lost 1 base, with 16 bases spanning the gap. The CDR3 sequence is 17 residues long. The CDR3 here is CASSLAHEGRWNTEAFF. Written as DNA, the CDR3 is TGCGCCAGCAGCTTGGCCCATGAGGGTCGGTGGAACACTGAAGCTTTCTTT.

This clone came up many times. The chain is built from TRBV11-2 and TRBJ1-1, with D possibly matching TRBD1 (6 bases). Trimming removed 0 bases from V and 6 bases from J, with 14 bases in between. The CDR3 contains 15 residues. Per the germline V gene, CDR1 is SGHAT and CDR2 is FQNNGV. Here the CDR3 DNA reads TGTGCCAGCAGCTTAGATCCGGGGGGGCGGTCTGAAGCTTTCTTT. It translates to CASSLDPGGRSEAFF.

This clone was counted between two and nine times. The rearrangement links TRBV2 to TRBJ1-5, with TRBD1 identical over 11 bases. In germline, CDR1 is SNHLY, CDR2 FYNNEI. V trimming: 6 bases; J trimming: 5 bases; junction bases outside the gene matches: 6. The CDR3 contains 15 residues. For the CDR3, the DNA is TGTGCCAGCAGAGTGGACAGGGGGCGGGATCAGCCCCAGCATTTT. The encoded protein is CASRVDRGRDQPQHF.

The chain carries TRBV30 and TRBJ1-1; perhaps TRBD1 as D (6 bases). Per the germline V gene, CDR1 is GTSNPN and CDR2 is SVGIG (reference sequence). The germline V and J ends were trimmed by 1 base and 0 bases, with 9 bases remaining between them. The CDR3 spans 14 residues. This chain's CDR3 is CAWSGDTLNTEAFF. For the CDR3, the DNA is TGTGCCTGGAGTGGGGACACATTGAACACTGAAGCTTTCTTT.

The CDR3 sequence: CASSFTGKKNTGELFF. In DNA, the CDR3 is TGTGCCAGCAGCTTTACAGGGAAGAAAAACACCGGGGAGCTGTTTTTT. The V and J genes are TRBV7-2 and TRBJ2-2, with TRBD1 as a possible D gene (6 bases). The V and J ends lost 3 bases and 2 bases respectively, with 13 bases between them. This CDR3 comprises 16 residues. Germline V CDR1 and CDR2: SGHTA, FQGNSA.

The CDR3 reads CASSLDAPTDTQYF. CDR3 in DNA: TGTGCCAGCAGCTTAGATGCGCCGACAGATACGCAGTATTTT. The chain couples TRBV11-2 to TRBJ2-3; D uncertain. Trimming shortened V by 0 bases and J by 3 bases, and 7 bases separated the two germline ends. The CDR3 has 14 residues. Germline assignment: CDR1 SGHAT and CDR2 FQNNGV.

The chain carries TRBV10-3 and TRBJ2-5, with TRBD2 matching 10 bases. The germline CDR1 and CDR2 sequences are ENHRY and SYGVKD. The CDR3 spans 15 residues. Trimming cost V 6 bases and J 1 base; bases outside gene matches: 5. Written as DNA, the CDR3 is TGTGCCATCAGGAGGGTAGCGGGGGGCCAAGAGACCCAGTACTTC. This encodes CAIRRVAGGQETQYF.

The chain uses TRBV3-1 (or the pseudogene TRBV3-2) and TRBJ1-1, with D perhaps matching TRBD1 (5 bases). This CDR3 is built from 14 residues. Trimming shortened V by 3 bases and J by 4 bases, and 12 bases separated the two germline ends. Germline V gene lookup returns CDR1 LGHDT and CDR2 YNNKEL (reference sequence). The CDR3 here is CASSHRQDTTEAFF. CDR3 nucleotide sequence: TGTGCCAGCAGCCATAGGCAGGACACCACTGAAGCTTTCTTT.

The genes are TRBV19 and TRBJ1-5, with 7 nucleotides matching TRBD1. Germline assignment: CDR1 LNHDA and CDR2 SQIVND (reference sequence). The CDR3 sequence is 15 residues long. After removal of 7 bases from V and 10 bases from J, the junction contained 16 bases not matched to a gene. CDR3 sequence reads: CASNPGGTPGEPQHF. The CDR3 region has the DNA TGTGCCAGTAACCCAGGGGGGACACCCGGGGAACCCCAGCATTTT.

The J gene is TRBJ2-1, the V gene TRBV18, with D possibly matching TRBD1 (5 bases). Germline V gives CDR1 KGHSH, CDR2 LQKENI. Trimming left V 0 bases short and J 4 bases short, with 10 bases between. The CDR3 consists of 15 residues. CDR3 in amino acids: CASSPPWTFYNEQFF. The CDR3 nucleotides are TGTGCCAGCTCACCACCTTGGACATTTTACAATGAGCAGTTCTTC.

In its sample, this clone was seen once. This sequence joins TRBV7-2 and TRBJ2-2; D is perhaps TRBD2 (6 bases). The germline CDR1 and CDR2 sequences are SGHTA and FQGNSA. V lost 4 bases and J lost 6, with 15 bases in between. The CDR3 totals 15 residues. The CDR3 loop reads CASSSAGRKAGELFF. The CDR3 DNA sequence: TGTGCCAGCAGCTCCGCGGGACGTAAGGCCGGGGAGCTGTTTTTT. The whole variable domain, remainder taken from reference TRBV7-2 and TRBJ2-2, is GAGVSQSPSNKVTEKGKDVELRCDPISGHTALYWYRQSLGQGLEFLIYFQGNSAPDKSGLPSDRFSAERTGGSVSTLTIQRTQQEDSAVYLCASSSAGRKAGELFFGEGSRLTVL.

The chain employs TRBV7-2 and TRBJ1-5; no clear D gene. Germline CDR1 SGHTA, CDR2 FQGNSA. The V end lost 1 base, the J end lost 0 bases, and 13 bases lay between the germline ends. The CDR3 is 17 residues long. CDR3 in amino acids: CASSLVGSGYSNQPQHF. CDR3 DNA sequence: TGTGCCAGCAGCTTAGTGGGGAGTGGTTATAGCAATCAGCCCCAGCATTTT.